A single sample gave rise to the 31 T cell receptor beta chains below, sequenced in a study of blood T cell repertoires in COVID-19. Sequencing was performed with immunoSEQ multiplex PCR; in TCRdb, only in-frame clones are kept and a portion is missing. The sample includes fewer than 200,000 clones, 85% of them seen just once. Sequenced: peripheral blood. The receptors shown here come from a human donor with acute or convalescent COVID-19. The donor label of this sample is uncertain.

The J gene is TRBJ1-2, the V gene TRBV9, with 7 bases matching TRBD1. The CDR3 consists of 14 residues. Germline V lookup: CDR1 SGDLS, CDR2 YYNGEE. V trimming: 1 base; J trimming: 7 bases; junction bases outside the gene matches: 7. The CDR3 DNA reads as TGTGCCAGCAGCGTACTGGAGGGGGCAGGTGGCTACACCTTC. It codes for CASSVLEGAGGYTF. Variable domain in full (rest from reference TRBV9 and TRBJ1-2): DSGVTQTPKHLITATGQRVTLRCSPRSGDLSVYWYQQSLDQGLQFLIQYYNGEERAKGNILERFSAQQFPDLHSELNLSSLELGDSALYFCASSVLEGAGGYTFGSGTRLTVV.

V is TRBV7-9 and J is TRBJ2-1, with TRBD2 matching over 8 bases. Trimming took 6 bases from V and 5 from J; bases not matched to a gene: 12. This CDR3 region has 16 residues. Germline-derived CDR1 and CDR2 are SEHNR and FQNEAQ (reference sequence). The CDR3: CASSSSGTRGNNEQFF. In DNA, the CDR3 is TGTGCCAGCAGTTCCTCCGGGACTAGAGGTAACAATGAGCAGTTCTTC.

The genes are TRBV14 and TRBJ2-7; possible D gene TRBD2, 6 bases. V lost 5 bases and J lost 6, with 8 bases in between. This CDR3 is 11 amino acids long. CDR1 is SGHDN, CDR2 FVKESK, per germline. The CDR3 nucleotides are TGTGCCAGCAGCACGGGGGTCGAGCAGTACTTC. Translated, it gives CASSTGVEQYF.

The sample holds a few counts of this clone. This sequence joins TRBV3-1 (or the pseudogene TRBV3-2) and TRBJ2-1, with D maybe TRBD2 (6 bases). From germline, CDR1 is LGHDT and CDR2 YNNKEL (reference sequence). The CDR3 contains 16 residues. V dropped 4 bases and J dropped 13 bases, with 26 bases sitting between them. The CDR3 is CASSLRTPGGAQPQFF. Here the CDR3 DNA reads TGTGCCAGCAGCCTTCGCACCCCTGGCGGGGCCCAACCCCAGTTCTTC.

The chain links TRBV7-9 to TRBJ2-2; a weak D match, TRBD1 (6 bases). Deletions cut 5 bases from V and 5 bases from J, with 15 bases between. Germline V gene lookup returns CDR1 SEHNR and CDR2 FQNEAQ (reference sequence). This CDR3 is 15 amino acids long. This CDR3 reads CASSPGELATGELFF. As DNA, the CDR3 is TGTGCCAGCAGCCCAGGGGAACTGGCTACCGGGGAGCTGTTTTTT.

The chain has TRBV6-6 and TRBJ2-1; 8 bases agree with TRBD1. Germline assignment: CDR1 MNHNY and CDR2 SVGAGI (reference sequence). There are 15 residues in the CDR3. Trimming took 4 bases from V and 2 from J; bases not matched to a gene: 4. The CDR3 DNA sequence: TGTGCCAGCAGTTCGACAGGGGCCACCTACAATGAGCAGTTCTTC. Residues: CASSSTGATYNEQFF.

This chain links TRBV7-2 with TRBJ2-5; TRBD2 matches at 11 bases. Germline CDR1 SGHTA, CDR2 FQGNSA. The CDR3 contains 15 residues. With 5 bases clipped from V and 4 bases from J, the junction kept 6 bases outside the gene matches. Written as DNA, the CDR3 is TGTGCCAGCAGCCTGACTAGCGGGAAGGGAGAGACCCAGTACTTC. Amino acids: CASSLTSGKGETQYF.

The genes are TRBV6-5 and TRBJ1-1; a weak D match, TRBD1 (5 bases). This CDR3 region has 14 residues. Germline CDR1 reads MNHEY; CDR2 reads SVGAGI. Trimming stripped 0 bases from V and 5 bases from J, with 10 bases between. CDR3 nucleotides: TGTGCCAGCAGTTACTCGGTGGACACTACTGAAGCTTTCTTT. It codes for CASSYSVDTTEAFF.

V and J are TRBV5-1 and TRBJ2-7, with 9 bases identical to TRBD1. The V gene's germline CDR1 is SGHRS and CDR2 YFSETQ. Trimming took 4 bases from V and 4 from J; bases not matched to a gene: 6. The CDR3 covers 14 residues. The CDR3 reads CASSMDRGSYEQYF. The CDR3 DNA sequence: TGCGCCAGCAGCATGGACAGGGGTTCATACGAGCAGTACTTC.

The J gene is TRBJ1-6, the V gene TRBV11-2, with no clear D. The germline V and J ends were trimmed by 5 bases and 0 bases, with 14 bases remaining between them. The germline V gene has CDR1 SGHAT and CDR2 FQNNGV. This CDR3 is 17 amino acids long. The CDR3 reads CASSNRRHGSYNSPLHF. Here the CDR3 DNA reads TGTGCCAGCAGCAATCGTAGACACGGCTCCTATAATTCACCCCTCCACTTT.

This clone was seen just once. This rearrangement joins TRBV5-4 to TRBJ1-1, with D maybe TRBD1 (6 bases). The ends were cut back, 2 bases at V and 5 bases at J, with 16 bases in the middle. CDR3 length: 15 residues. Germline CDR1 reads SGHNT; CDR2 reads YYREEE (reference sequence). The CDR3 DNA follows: TGTGCCAGCAGCTTTTTTACAGGGAAGGGAACTGAAGCTTTCTTT. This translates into CASSFFTGKGTEAFF.

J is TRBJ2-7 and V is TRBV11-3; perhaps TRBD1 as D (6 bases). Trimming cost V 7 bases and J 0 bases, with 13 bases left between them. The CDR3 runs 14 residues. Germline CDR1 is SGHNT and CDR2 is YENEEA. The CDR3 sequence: CASKRSDSSYEQYF. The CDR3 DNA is TGTGCCAGCAAGAGATCGGACAGCTCCTACGAGCAGTACTTC.

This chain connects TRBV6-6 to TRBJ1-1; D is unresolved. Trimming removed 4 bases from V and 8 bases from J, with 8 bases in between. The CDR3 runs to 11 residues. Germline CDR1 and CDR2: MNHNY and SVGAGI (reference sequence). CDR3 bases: TGTGCCAGCAGTTTTAGAGCCGAAGCTTTCTTT. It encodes CASSFRAEAFF.

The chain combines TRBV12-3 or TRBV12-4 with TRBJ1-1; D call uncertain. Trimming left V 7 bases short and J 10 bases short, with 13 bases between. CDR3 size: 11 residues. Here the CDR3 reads CASTLGTRAFF. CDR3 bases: TGTGCCAGCACCTTGGGCACGCGAGCTTTCTTT.

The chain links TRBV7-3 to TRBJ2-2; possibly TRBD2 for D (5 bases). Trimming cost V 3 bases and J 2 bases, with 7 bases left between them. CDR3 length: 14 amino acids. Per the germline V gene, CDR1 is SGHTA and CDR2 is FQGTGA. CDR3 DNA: TGTGCCAGCAGCTTGGGAGAAAACACCGGGGAGCTGTTTTTT. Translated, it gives CASSLGENTGELFF.

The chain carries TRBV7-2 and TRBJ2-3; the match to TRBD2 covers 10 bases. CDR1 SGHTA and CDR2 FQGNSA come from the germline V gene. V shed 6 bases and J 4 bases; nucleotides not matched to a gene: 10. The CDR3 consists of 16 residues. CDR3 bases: TGTGCCAGCAGTCCACGAGCGGGGGGGCGCGCAGATACGCAGTATTTT. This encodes CASSPRAGGRADTQYF.

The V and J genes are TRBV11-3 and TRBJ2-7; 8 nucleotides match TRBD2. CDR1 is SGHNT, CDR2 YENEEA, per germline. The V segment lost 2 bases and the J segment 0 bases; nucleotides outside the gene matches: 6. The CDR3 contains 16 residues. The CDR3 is CASSLTPRGGSYEQYF. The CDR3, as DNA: TGTGCCAGCAGCTTAACCCCTCGGGGGGGCTCCTACGAGCAGTACTTC.

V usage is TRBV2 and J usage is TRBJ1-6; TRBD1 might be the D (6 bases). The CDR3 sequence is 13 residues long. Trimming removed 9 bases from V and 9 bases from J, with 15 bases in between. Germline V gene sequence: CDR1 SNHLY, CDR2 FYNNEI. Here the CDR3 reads CARQGLSRSPLHF. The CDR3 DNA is TGTGCCAGACAGGGCTTAAGTCGTTCACCCCTCCACTTT.

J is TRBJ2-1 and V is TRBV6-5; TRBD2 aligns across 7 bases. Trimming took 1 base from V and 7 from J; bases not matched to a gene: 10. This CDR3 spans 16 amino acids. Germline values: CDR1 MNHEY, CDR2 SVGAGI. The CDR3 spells CASSYLGGGDPNEQFF. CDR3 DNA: TGTGCCAGCAGTTACTTGGGGGGGGGAGACCCGAATGAGCAGTTCTTC.

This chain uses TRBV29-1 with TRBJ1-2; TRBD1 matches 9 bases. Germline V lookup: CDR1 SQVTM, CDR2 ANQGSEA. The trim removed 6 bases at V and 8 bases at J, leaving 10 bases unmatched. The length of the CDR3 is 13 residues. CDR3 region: CSVDRGGSGGYTF. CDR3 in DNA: TGCAGCGTGGACAGGGGAGGGTCTGGAGGCTACACCTTC.

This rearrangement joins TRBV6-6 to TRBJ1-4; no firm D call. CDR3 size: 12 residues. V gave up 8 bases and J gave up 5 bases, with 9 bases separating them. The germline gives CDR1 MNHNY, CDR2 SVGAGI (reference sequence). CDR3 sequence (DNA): TGTGCCAGCGGAGGTGTGAATGAAAAACTGTTTTTT. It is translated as CASGGVNEKLFF.

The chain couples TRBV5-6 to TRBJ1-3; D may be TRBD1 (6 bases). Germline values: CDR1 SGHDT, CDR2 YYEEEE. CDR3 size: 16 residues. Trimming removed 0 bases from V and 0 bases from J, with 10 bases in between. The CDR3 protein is CASSLEGVLSGNTIYF. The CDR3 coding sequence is TGTGCCAGCAGCTTGGAGGGGGTCCTCTCTGGAAACACCATATATTTT.

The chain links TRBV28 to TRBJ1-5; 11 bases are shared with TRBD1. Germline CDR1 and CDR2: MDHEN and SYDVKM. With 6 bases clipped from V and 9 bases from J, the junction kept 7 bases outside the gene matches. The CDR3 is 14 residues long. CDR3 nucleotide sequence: TGTGCCAGCAGCGGACAGGGGGCTGGTAGGCCCCAGCATTTT. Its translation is CASSGQGAGRPQHF.

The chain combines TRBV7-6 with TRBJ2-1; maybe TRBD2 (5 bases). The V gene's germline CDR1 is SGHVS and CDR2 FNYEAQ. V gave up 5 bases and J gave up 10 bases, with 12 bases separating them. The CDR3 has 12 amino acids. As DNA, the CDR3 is TGTGCCAGCAGCCTCCAGCGCGGGGAGCAGTTCTTC. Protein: CASSLQRGEQFF. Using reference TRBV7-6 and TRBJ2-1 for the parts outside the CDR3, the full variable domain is GAGVSQSPRYKVTKRGQDVALRCDPISGHVSLYWYRQALGQGPEFLTYFNYEAQQDKSGLPNDRFSAERPEGSISTLTIQRTEQRDSAMYRCASSLQRGEQFFGPGTRLTVL.

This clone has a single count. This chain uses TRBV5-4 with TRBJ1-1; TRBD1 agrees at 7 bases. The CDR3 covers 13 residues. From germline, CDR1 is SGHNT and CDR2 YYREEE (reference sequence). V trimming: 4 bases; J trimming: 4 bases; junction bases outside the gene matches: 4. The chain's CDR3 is CASSPGQATEAFF. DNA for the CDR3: TGTGCCAGCAGCCCCGGACAGGCCACTGAAGCTTTCTTT.

The CDR3, as DNA: TGTGCCAGCAGCACCCCCTCGGGGGGTCGGACCGGGGAGCTGTTTTTT. It yields the protein CASSTPSGGRTGELFF. The rearrangement joins TRBV7-3 to TRBJ2-2; 7 nucleotides match TRBD2. With V trimmed by 5 bases and J by 5 bases, 11 bases remained unmatched. The CDR3 is 16 residues long. Germline values: CDR1 SGHTA, CDR2 FQGTGA.

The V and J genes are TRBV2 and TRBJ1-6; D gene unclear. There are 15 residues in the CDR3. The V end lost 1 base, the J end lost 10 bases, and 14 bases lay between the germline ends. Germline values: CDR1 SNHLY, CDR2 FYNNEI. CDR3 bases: TGTGCCAGCAGTGAAGACAGCCCGGAAGTGTCACCCCTCCACTTT. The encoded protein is CASSEDSPEVSPLHF.

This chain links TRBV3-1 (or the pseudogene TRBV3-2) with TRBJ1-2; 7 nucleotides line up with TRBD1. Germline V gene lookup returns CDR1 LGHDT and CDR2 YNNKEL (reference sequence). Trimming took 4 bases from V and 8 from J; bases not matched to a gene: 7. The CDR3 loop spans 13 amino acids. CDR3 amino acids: CASSRQGGGGYTF. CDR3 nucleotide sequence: TGTGCCAGCAGCCGACAGGGAGGAGGGGGCTACACCTTC.

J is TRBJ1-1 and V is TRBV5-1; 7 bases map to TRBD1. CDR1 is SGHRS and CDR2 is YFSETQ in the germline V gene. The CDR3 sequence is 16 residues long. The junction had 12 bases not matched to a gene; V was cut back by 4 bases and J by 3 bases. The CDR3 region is CASSQGTAGRDTEAFF. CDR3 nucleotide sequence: TGCGCCAGCAGCCAAGGGACAGCCGGGAGGGACACTGAAGCTTTCTTT.

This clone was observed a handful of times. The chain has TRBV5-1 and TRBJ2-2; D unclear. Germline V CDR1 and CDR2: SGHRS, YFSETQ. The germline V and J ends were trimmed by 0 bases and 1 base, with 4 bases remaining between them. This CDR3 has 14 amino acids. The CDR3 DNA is TGCGCCAGCAGCTTGGGTCGGAACACCGGGGAGCTGTTTTTT. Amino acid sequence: CASSLGRNTGELFF.

CDR3 sequence: CAWTLTGVGDGYTF. CDR3 in DNA: TGTGCCTGGACTCTGACAGGGGTCGGGGATGGCTACACCTTC. The rearrangement links TRBV30 to TRBJ1-2; 8 nucleotides agree with TRBD1. J lost 6 bases, V lost 4 bases, and 10 bases had no gene match. Per germline, CDR1 GTSNPN and CDR2 SVGIG (reference sequence). The CDR3 is made up of 14 amino acids.